The TCR beta chain under discussion was sequenced for a study of blood T cell repertoires in COVID-19. Study overall: There were acute and convalescent COVID-19 samples, and they came from the United States, Italy and Spain.

This clone was seen once. As handled by the study authors: Amplification of reference gene primers provided the estimated nucleated cell counts. Clones were read by immunoSEQ multiplex PCR, and TCRdb kept only the in-frame ones, dropping some. That table furnishes V, J and clone size, whereas the DNA furnished D and trimming. The sample has about 250,000 clones; around 85% are singletons. This CDR3 has 19 amino acids. Unmatched junction bases numbered 15, after V lost 1 base and J lost 3 bases. Germline CDR1 is MDHEN and CDR2 is SYDVKM. The V call is TRBV28, the J call TRBJ2-4, with 7 bases aligning to TRBD2. The receptor comes from a man older than 75 with acute or convalescent COVID-19. Sequences were obtained from peripheral blood. CDR3 in amino acids: CASSLFGRQGGFGKNIQYF. In DNA, the CDR3 is TGTGCCAGCAGTTTATTTGGACGGCAGGGAGGGTTTGGCAAAAACATTCAGTACTTC.